The rows below give T cell receptor beta chains drawn from one sample of a study of CD8 T cells in ankylosing spondylitis. Via MiXCR, TCRdb re-called the 5' RACE reads, giving one row per CDR3 protein. Among fewer than 750,000 distinct CDR3 sequences listed, 15% to 20% were seen once. Specimen: blood, either unsorted or a sorted T cell fraction (not recorded which). These receptors came from a male donor with ankylosing spondylitis. The CDR3 runs from the conserved cysteine through the conserved F or W. The order of the fields is J gene, V gene, D gene, clone size, CDR3 protein, CDR3 DNA. A D gene is named only where the DNA matches it firmly. Clone size is stated in some rows and not others, as once, few, many or a class when expanded.

J gene: TRBJ1-5
V gene: TRBV7-2
D gene: TRBD1
clone size: few
CDR3 protein: CASSLAGQGAMQPQHF
CDR3 DNA: TGTGCCAGCAGCTTAGCGGGACAGGGGGCGATGCAGCCCCAGCATTTT

J gene: TRBJ2-3
V gene: TRBV6-5
D gene: TRBD2
clone size: few
CDR3 protein: CASSSRRWGLGADTQYF
CDR3 DNA: TGTGCCAGCAGTTCTAGGCGGTGGGGACTAGGGGCAGATACGCAGTATTTT

J gene: TRBJ2-1
V gene: TRBV20-1
D gene: TRBD2
clone size: .
CDR3 protein: CSAQTSGATRYDNEQFF
CDR3 DNA: TGCAGTGCCCAGACTAGCGGGGCGACGCGATATGACAATGAGCAGTTCTTC

J gene: TRBJ1-2
V gene: TRBV4-3
D gene: .
clone size: .
CDR3 protein: CASSQNSYDGYTF
CDR3 DNA: TGCGCCAGCAGCCAAAACAGCTATGATGGCTACACCTTC

J gene: TRBJ2-5
V gene: TRBV9
D gene: .
clone size: .
CDR3 protein: CARKETQYF
CDR3 DNA: TGTGCCAGGAAAGAGACCCAGTACTTC

J gene: TRBJ1-1
V gene: TRBV18
D gene: .
clone size: few
CDR3 protein: CASSPVPRPNTEAFF
CDR3 DNA: TGTGCCAGCTCACCAGTCCCCCGTCCGAACACTGAAGCTTTCTTT

J gene: TRBJ2-3
V gene: TRBV5-6
D gene: TRBD2
clone size: .
CDR3 protein: CASSLRFRAGDTDTQYF
CDR3 DNA: TGTGCCAGCAGCTTGCGGTTCCGAGCGGGGGACACAGATACGCAGTATTTT

J gene: TRBJ2-7
V gene: TRBV12-3/TRBV12-4
D gene: .
clone size: .
CDR3 protein: CASSFGRTTYEQYF
CDR3 DNA: TGTGCCAGCAGTTTTGGACGCACCACCTACGAGCAGTACTTC

J gene: TRBJ1-1
V gene: TRBV2
D gene: .
clone size: few
CDR3 protein: CASSEARGTGAFF
CDR3 DNA: TGTGCCAGCAGTGAAGCGAGAGGTACGGGGGCTTTCTTT

J gene: TRBJ2-1
V gene: TRBV20-1
D gene: TRBD2
clone size: .
CDR3 protein: CSAGSGTRGNEQFF
CDR3 DNA: TGCAGTGCTGGCTCCGGGACTAGGGGCAATGAGCAGTTCTTC

J gene: TRBJ2-1
V gene: TRBV5-1
D gene: TRBD2
clone size: few
CDR3 protein: CASSLVPGTSGIRNEQFF
CDR3 DNA: TGCGCCAGCAGCTTGGTCCCCGGGACTAGCGGGATACGCAATGAGCAGTTCTTC

J gene: TRBJ2-1
V gene: TRBV20-1
D gene: .
clone size: .
CDR3 protein: CSASRTASSYNEQFF
CDR3 DNA: TGCAGTGCTTCGAGGACTGCAAGCTCCTACAATGAGCAGTTCTTC

J gene: TRBJ1-1
V gene: TRBV29-1
D gene: .
clone size: few
CDR3 protein: CSVYFKTEAFF
CDR3 DNA: TGCAGCGTCTATTTTAAGACTGAAGCTTTCTTT

J gene: TRBJ2-1
V gene: TRBV6-5
D gene: TRBD2
clone size: .
CDR3 protein: CASSYRWMTSGVNEQFF
CDR3 DNA: TGTGCCAGCAGTTACAGGTGGATGACTAGCGGGGTCAATGAGCAGTTCTTC

J gene: TRBJ1-6
V gene: TRBV7-9
D gene: .
clone size: .
CDR3 protein: CASSPGEEALHF
CDR3 DNA: TGTGCCAGCAGCCCGGGGGAGGAGGCCCTCCACTTT

J gene: TRBJ2-1
V gene: TRBV6-5
D gene: .
clone size: .
CDR3 protein: CASSYQGPSSYNEQFF
CDR3 DNA: TGTGCCAGCAGTTACCAGGGTCCTAGCTCCTACAATGAGCAGTTCTTC

J gene: TRBJ2-6
V gene: TRBV7-9
D gene: .
clone size: .
CDR3 protein: CASSGPSGANVQTF
CDR3 DNA: TGTGCCAGCAGCGGACCCTCTGGGGCCAACGTCCAGACTTTC

J gene: TRBJ1-2
V gene: TRBV3-1
D gene: .
clone size: .
CDR3 protein: CASSQGGQGPSNYGYTF
CDR3 DNA: TGTGCCAGCAGCCAAGGTGGGCAGGGGCCGTCTAACTATGGCTACACCTTC